This record looks at one TCR beta chain sequence and its context. Sample treatment: around 19 received Ad26.COV2.S at low or high dose, single or two shots; about 5 received placebo; per-sample allocation not given. Day 63 after the first vaccine or placebo injection was the time point for sampling. The individual, an adult aged 18-55 years, was a donor in Boston. Using immunoSEQ multiplex PCR, the repertoire was profiled, and TCRdb retains in-frame clones only, with some absent. Of hundreds of thousands of clones detected, 86% appear once; the ten largest clones hold around a tenth. CDR1 and CDR2 (germline): SGHAT, FQNNGV. There are 14 residues in the CDR3. The ends were cut back, 5 bases at V and 4 bases at J, with 14 bases in the middle. This sample stems from a study of Ad26.COV2.S vaccination and SARS-CoV-2 variants. Turning to the study itself: Donor participated within the Ad26.COV2.S arm of the COV1001 trial. Intramuscularly, Ad26.COV2.S was given either once or twice, 56 days apart.

The clonotype was recovered from a person between 18 and 59 years old who received the Ad26.COV2.S COVID-19 vaccine or a placebo. This sequence joins TRBV11-2 and TRBJ1-2; D not resolved. The input for sequencing was peripheral blood, taken in a trial of Ad26.COV2.S vaccine versus placebo. The DNA for the CDR3 is TGTGCCAGCAGCCCCCCCGGACGACCCTATGGCTACACCTTC. This encodes CASSPPGRPYGYTF. Using reference TRBV11-2 and TRBJ1-2 for the parts outside the CDR3, the full variable domain is EAGVAQSPRYKIIEKRQSVAFWCNPISGHATLYWYQQILGQGPKLLIQFQNNGVVDDSQLPKDRFSAERLKGVDSTLKIQPAKLEDSAVYLCASSPPGRPYGYTFGSGTRLTVV.